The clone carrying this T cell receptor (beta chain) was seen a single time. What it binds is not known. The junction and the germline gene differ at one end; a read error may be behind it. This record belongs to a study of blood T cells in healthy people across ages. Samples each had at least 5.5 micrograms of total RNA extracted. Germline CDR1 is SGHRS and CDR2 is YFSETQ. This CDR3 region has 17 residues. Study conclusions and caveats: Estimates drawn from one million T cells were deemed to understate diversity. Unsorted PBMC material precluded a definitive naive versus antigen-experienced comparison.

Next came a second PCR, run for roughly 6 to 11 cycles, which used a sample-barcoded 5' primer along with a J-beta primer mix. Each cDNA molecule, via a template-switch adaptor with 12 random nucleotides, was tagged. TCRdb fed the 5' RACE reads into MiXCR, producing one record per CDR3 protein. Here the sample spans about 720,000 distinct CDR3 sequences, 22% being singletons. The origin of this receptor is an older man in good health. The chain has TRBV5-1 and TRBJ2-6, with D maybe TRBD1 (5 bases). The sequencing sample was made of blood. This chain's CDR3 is CASSLRFRSSGANVLPF. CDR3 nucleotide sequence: TGCGCCAGCAGCTTGCGGTTTAGGAGCTCTGGGGCCAACGTCCTGCCTTTC.